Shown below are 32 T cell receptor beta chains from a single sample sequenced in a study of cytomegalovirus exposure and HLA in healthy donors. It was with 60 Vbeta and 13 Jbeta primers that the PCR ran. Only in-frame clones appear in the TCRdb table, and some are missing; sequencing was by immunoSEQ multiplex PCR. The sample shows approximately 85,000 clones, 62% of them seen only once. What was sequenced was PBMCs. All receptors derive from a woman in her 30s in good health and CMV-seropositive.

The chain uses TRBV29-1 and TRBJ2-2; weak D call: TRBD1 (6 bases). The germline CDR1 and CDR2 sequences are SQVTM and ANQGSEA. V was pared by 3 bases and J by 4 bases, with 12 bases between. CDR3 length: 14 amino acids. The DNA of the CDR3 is TGCAGCGTTGAGTTGGGGGCGGGCACCGGGGAGCTGTTTTTT. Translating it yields CSVELGAGTGELFF.

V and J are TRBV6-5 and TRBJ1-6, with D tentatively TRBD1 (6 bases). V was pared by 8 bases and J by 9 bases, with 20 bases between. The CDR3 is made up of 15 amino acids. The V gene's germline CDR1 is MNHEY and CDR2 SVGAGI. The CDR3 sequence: CASYPRGQTGSPLHF. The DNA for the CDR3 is TGTGCCAGCTATCCCCGGGGACAAACGGGTTCACCCCTCCACTTT.

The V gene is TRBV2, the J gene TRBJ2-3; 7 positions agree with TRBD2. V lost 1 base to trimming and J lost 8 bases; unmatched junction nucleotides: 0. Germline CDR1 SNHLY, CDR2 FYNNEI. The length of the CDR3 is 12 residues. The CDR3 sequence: CASSEERGTQYF. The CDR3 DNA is TGTGCCAGCAGTGAAGAGCGGGGTACGCAGTATTTT.

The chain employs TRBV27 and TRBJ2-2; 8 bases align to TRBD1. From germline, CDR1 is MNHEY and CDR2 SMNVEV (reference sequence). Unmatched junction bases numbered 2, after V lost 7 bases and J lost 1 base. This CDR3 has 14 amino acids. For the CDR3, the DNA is TGTGCCAGCAAAGGACAGGGGAACACCGGGGAGCTGTTTTTT. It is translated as CASKGQGNTGELFF.

The CDR3 reads CATSRGLAGYYNEQFF. The CDR3 DNA reads as TGTGCCACCAGCAGGGGACTAGCGGGGTACTACAATGAGCAGTTCTTC. The V call is TRBV15, the J call TRBJ2-1; 13 nucleotides agree with TRBD2. The germline CDR1 and CDR2 sequences are LNHNV and YYDKDF (reference sequence). With V trimmed by 3 bases and J by 3 bases, 2 bases remained unmatched. There are 16 residues in the CDR3.

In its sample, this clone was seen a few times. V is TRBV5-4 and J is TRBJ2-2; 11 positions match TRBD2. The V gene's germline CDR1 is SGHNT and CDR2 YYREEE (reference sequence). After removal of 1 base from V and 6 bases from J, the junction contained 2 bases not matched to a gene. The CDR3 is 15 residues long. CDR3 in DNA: TGTGCCAGCAGCTTGATAGCGGGGGGGCCCGGGGAGCTGTTTTTT. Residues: CASSLIAGGPGELFF.

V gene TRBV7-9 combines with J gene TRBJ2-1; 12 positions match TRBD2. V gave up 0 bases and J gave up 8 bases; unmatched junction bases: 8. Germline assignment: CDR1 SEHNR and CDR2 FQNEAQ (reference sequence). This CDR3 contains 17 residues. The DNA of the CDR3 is TGTGCCAGCAGCTTAGCGCCGGCTAGCGGGGGGGCGTATGAGCAGTTCTTC. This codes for CASSLAPASGGAYEQFF.

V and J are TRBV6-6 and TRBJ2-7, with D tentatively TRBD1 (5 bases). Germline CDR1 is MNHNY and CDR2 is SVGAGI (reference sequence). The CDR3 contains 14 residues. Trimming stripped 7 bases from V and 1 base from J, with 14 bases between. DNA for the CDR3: TGTGCCAGCACCCACTCCCAGGGATCCTACGAGCAGTACTTC. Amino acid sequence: CASTHSQGSYEQYF.

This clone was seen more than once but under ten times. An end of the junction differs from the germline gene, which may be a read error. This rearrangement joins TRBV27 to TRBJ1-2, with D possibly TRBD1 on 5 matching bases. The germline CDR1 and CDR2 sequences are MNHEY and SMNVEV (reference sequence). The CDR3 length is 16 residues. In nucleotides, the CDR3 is TGTGCCAGCAGTACCTACGGACAAATAGCTAACTATGGCTACCCCTTC. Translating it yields CASSTYGQIANYGYPF.

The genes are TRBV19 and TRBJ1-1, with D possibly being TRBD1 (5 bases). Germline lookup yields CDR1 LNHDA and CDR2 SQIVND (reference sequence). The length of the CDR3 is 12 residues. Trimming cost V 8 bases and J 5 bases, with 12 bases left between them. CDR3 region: CASGGVWTEAFF. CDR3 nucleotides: TGTGCCAGTGGAGGGGTATGGACTGAAGCTTTCTTT. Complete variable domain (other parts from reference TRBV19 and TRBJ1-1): DGGITQSPKYLFRKEGQNVTLSCEQNLNHDAMYWYRQDPGQGLRLIYYSQIVNDFQKGDIAEGYSVSREKKESFPLTVTSAQKNPTAFYLCASGGVWTEAFFGQGTRLTVV.

The DNA for the CDR3 is TGTGCCAGCTCACCGGTCGGGACAGGGAGGCCGGCTGGTGGCTACACCTTC. It translates to CASSPVGTGRPAGGYTF. The V and J genes are TRBV18 and TRBJ1-2; TRBD1 matches 9 bases. J lost 7 bases, V lost 3 bases, and 15 bases had no gene match. Germline CDR1 KGHSH, CDR2 LQKENI. The CDR3 sequence is 17 residues long.

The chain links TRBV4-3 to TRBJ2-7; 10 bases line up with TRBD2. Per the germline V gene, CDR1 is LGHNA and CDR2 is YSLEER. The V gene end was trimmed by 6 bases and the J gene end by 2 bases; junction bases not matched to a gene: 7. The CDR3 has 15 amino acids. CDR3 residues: CASSRLAGLTYEQYF. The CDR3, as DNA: TGCGCCAGCAGTCGACTAGCGGGCCTGACCTACGAGCAGTACTTC.

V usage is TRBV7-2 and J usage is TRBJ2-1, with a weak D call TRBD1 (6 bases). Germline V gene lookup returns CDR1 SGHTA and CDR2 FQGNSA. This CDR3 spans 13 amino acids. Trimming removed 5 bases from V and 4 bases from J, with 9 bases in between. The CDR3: CASSPGQYNEQFF. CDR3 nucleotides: TGTGCCAGCAGCCCTGGACAGTACAATGAGCAGTTCTTC.

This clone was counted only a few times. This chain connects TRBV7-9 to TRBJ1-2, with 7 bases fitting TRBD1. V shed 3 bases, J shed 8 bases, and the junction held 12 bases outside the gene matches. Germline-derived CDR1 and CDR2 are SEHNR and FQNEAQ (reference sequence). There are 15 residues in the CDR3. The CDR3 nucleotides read TGTGCCAGCAGCTTTGGACAGGCCTCTATCTGCGGCTACACCTTC. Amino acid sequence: CASSFGQASICGYTF.

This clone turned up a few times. CDR3 in amino acids: CASSLGTPYEQYF. For the CDR3, the DNA is TGTGCCAGCAGCCTTGGGACTCCCTACGAGCAGTACTTC. J is TRBJ2-7 and V is TRBV7-8; possible D gene TRBD2, 6 bases. With 5 bases removed from V and 2 bases from J, the gap between germline ends came to 10 bases. The CDR3 loop spans 13 amino acids. The germline CDR1 and CDR2 sequences are SGHVS and FQNEAQ.

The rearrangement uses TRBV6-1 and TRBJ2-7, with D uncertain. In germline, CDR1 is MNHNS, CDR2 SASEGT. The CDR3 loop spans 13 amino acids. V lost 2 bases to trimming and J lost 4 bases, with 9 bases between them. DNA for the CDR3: TGTGCCAGCAGTGAATTGTCAGAATACGAGCAGTACTTC. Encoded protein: CASSELSEYEQYF.

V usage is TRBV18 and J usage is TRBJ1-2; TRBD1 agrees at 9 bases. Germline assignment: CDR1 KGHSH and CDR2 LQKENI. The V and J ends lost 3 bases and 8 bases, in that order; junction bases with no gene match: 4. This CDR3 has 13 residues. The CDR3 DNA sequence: TGTGCCAGCTCACCGGGACAGGGTGAAGGCTACACCTTC. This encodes CASSPGQGEGYTF.

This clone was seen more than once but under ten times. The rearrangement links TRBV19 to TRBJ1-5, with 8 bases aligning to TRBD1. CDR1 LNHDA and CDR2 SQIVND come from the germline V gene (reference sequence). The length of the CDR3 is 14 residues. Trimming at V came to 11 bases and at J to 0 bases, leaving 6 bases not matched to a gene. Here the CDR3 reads CAGGQGYSNQPQHF. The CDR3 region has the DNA TGTGCCGGCGGACAGGGTTATAGCAATCAGCCCCAGCATTTT.

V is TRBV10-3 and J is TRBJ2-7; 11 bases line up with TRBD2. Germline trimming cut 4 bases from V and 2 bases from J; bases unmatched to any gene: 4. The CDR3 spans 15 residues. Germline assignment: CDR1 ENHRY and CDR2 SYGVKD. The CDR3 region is CAISVSSGGTYEQYF. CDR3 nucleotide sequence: TGTGCCATCAGTGTTTCTAGCGGGGGGACCTACGAGCAGTACTTC.

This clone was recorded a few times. The DNA of the CDR3 is TGTGCCAGCAGCCCGGGGGTAGGCTACACCTTC. This gives the protein CASSPGVGYTF. V and J are TRBV9 and TRBJ1-2, with D tentatively TRBD1 (5 bases). Germline CDR1 and CDR2: SGDLS and YYNGEE. The CDR3 extends over 11 amino acids. Between the trimmed V and J ends, which lost 4 bases and 8 bases, there was a span of 9 bases.

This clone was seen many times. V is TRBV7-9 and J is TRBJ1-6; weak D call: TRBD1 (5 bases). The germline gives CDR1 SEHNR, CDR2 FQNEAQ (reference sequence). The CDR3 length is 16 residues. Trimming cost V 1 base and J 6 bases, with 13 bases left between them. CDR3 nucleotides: TGTGCCAGCAGCTTAGTTACGCGGACAAGTAATTCACCCCTCCACTTT. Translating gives CASSLVTRTSNSPLHF.

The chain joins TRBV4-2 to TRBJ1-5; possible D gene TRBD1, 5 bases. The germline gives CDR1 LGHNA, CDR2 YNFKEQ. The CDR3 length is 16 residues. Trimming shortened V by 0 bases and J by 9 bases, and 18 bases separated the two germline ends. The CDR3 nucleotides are TGTGCCAGCAGCCAAGATTTAGTTAAAGGTCAGGGGCCCCAGCATTTT. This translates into CASSQDLVKGQGPQHF.

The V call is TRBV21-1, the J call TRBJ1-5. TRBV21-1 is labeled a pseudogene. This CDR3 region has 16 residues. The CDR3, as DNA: TGTGCCAGCAGCAAAGTTCCGCAGGGCGGGGATCAGCCCCAGCATTTT. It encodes CASSKVPQGGDQPQHF.

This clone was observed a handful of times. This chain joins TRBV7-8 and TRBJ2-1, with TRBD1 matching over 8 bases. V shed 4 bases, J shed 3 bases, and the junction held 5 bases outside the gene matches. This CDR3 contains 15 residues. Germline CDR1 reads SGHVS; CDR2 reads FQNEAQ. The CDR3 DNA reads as TGTGCCAGCAGCTCGGACAGGGTTGTCTACAATGAGCAGTTCTTC. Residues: CASSSDRVVYNEQFF. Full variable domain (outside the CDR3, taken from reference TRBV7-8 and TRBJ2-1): GAGVSQSPRYKVAKRGQDVALRCDPISGHVSLFWYQQALGQGPEFLTYFQNEAQLDKSGLPSDRFFAERPEGSVSTLKIQRTQQEDSAVYLCASSSDRVVYNEQFFGPGTRLTVL.

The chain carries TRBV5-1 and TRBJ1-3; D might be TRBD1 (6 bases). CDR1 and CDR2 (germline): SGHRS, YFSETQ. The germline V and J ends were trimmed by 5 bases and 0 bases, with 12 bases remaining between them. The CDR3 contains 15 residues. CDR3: CASRGGFFSGNTIYF. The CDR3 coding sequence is TGCGCCAGCAGAGGGGGTTTCTTCTCTGGAAACACCATATATTTT.

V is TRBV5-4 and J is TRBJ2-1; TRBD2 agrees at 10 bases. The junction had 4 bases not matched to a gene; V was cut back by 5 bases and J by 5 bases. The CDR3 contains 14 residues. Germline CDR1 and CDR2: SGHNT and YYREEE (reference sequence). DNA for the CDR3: TGTGCCAGCAGTTGGACTAGCGGCCACAATGAGCAGTTCTTC. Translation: CASSWTSGHNEQFF.

CDR3 DNA: TGTGCCTGGAGTCAAGGGGGAGTATCACCCCTCCACTTT. Protein sequence: CAWSQGGVSPLHF. J is TRBJ1-6 and V is TRBV30, with D perhaps TRBD1 (6 bases). V was pared by 2 bases and J by 10 bases, with 12 bases between. This CDR3 contains 13 residues. The V gene's germline CDR1 is GTSNPN and CDR2 SVGIG (reference sequence).

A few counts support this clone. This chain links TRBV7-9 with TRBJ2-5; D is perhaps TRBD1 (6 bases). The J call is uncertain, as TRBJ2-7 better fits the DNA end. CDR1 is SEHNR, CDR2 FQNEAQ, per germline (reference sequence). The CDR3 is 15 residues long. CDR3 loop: CASSLSGVTDYEQYF. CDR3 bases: TGTGCCAGCAGCTTATCAGGGGTGACTGACTACGAGCAGTACTTC.

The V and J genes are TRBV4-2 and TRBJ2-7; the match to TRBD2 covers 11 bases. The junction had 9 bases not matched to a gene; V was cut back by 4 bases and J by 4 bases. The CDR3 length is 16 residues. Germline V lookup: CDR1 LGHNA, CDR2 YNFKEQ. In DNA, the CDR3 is TGTGCCAGCAGCCGAGACTTTAGCGGGGGGGGATACGAGCAGTACTTC. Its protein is CASSRDFSGGGYEQYF.

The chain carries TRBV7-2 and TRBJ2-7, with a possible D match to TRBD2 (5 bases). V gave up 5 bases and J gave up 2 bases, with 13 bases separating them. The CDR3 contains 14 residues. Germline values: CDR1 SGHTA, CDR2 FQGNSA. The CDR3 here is CASSPGLITYEQYF. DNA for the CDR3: TGTGCCAGCAGCCCCGGACTCATAACCTACGAGCAGTACTTC. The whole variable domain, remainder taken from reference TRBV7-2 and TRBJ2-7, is GAGVSQSPSNKVTEKGKDVELRCDPISGHTALYWYRQSLGQGLEFLIYFQGNSAPDKSGLPSDRFSAERTGGSVSTLTIQRTQQEDSAVYLCASSPGLITYEQYFGPGTRLTVT.

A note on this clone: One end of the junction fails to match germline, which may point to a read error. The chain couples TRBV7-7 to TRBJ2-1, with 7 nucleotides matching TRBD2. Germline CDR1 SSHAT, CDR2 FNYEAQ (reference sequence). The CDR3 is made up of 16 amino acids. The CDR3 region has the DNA TGTGCTAGCAGCTTAGGGGCCCCGGGGGGCTACAATGAGCAGTTCTTC. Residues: CASSLGAPGGYNEQFF.

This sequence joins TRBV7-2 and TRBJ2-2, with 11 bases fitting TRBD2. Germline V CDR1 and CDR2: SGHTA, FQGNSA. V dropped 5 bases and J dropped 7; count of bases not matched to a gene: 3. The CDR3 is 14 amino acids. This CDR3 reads CASSHGLAGGELFF. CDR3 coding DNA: TGTGCCAGCAGCCACGGACTAGCGGGCGGGGAGCTGTTTTTT.